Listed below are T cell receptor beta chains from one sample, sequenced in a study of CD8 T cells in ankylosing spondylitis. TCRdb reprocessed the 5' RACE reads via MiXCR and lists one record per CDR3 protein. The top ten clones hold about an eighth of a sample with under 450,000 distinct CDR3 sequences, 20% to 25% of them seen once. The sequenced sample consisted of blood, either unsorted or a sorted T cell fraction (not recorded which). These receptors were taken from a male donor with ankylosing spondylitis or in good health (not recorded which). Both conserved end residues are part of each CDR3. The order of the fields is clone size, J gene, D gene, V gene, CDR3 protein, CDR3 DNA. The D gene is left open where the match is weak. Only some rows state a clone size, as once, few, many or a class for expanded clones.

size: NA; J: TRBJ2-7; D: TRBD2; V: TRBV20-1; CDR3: CSARDPNLAGEFYEQYF; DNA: TGCAGTGCTAGAGATCCCAATCTAGCGGGGGAATTCTACGAGCAGTACTTC
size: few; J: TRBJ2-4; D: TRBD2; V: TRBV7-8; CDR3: CASMERLAGLAKNIQYF; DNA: TGTGCCAGCATGGAGAGGCTAGCGGGACTAGCCAAAAACATTCAGTACTTC
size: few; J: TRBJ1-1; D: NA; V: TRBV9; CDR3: CASSVAGVLAPEAFF; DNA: TGTGCCAGCAGCGTAGCGGGTGTTTTGGCTCCTGAAGCTTTCTTT
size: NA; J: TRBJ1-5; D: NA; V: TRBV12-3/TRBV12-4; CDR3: CASSPSVGVQPQHF; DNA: TGTGCCAGCAGTCCCTCAGTGGGAGTTCAGCCCCAGCATTTT
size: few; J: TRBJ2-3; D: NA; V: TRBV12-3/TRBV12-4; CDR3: CASSLGGGAYTQYF; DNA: TGTGCCAGCAGTTTAGGCGGGGGCGCGTATACGCAGTATTTT
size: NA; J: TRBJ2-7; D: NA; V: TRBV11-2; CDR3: CASSLHPNGPRPYEQYF; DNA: TGTGCCAGCAGCCTCCACCCGAACGGCCCCCGTCCCTACGAGCAGTACTTC
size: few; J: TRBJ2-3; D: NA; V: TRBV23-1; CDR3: CASSLDGYTDTQYF; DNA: TGCGCCAGCAGTCTAGACGGATACACAGATACGCAGTATTTT
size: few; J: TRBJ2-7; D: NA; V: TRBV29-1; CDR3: CSVPRQGTYEQYF; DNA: TGCAGCGTCCCGAGGCAAGGAACCTACGAGCAGTACTTC
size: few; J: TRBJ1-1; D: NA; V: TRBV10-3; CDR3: CAIQTRVDEAFF; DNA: TGTGCCATCCAAACCAGGGTTGATGAAGCTTTCTTT
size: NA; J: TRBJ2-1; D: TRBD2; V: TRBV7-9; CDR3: CASSLARLAGNEQFF; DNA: TGTGCCAGCAGCTTAGCGCGGCTAGCGGGGAATGAGCAGTTCTTC
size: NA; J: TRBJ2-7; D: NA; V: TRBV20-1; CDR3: CSAREAGPPEQYF; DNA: TGCAGTGCTAGAGAGGCGGGACCCCCGGAGCAGTACTTC
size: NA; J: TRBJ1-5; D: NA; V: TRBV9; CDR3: CASSPGSFNQPQHF; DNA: TGTGCCAGCAGCCCGGGATCGTTTAATCAGCCCCAGCATTTT
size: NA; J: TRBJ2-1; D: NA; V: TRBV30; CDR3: CASRGDYNEQFF; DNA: TGTGCCTCTAGGGGGGACTACAATGAGCAGTTCTTC
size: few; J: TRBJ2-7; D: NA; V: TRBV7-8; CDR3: CASSLGGRSYEQYF; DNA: TGTGCCAGCAGCTTAGGGGGGCGAAGCTACGAGCAGTACTTC
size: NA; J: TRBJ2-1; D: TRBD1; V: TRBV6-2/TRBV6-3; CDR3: CASRYSGTEYDYNEQFF; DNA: TGTGCCAGTCGCTACTCCGGGACAGAATACGATTACAATGAGCAGTTCTTC
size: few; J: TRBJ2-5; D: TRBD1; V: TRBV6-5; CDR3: CASSSSYGQAQQETQYF; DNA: TGTGCCAGCAGTTCCTCATATGGACAGGCTCAACAAGAGACCCAGTACTTC
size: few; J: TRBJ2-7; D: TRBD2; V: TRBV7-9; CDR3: CASSPRKSGGLYEQYF; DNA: TGTGCCAGCAGCCCCCGAAAGAGCGGGGGCCTTTACGAGCAGTACTTC
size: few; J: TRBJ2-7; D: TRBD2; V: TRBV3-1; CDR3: CASSQGGLAGSSYEQYF; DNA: TGTGCCAGCAGCCAAGGGGGACTAGCGGGGAGCTCCTACGAGCAGTACTTC
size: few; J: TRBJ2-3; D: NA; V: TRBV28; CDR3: CASSWASITDTQYF; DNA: TGTGCCAGCAGTTGGGCCTCTATCACAGATACGCAGTATTTT
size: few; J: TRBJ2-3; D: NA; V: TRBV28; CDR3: CASSFGQTYTDTQYF; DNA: TGTGCCAGCAGTTTTGGGCAGACCTACACAGATACGCAGTATTTT
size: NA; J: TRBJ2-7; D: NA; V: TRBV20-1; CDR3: CSARGYSYEQYF; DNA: TGCAGTGCTAGAGGTTACTCCTACGAGCAGTACTTC
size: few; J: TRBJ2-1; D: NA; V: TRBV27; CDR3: CASKIPGSSYNEQFF; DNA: TGTGCCAGCAAAATCCCGGGGAGCTCCTACAATGAGCAGTTCTTC
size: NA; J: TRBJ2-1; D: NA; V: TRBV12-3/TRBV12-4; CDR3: CASTISRPTQGNEQFF; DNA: TGTGCCAGCACCATCTCGAGACCGACCCAGGGCAATGAGCAGTTCTTC
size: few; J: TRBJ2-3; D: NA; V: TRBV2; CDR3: CASSEPGDTQYF; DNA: TGTGCCAGCAGTGAACCGGGGGATACGCAGTATTTT
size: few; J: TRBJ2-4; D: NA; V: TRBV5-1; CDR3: CASREQGDIQYF; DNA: TGCGCCAGCAGGGAGCAGGGAGACATTCAGTACTTC
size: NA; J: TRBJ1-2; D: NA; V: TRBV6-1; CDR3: CASSEIVRDRYGYTF; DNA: TGTGCCAGCAGTGAAATAGTCAGGGATAGGTATGGCTACACCTTC
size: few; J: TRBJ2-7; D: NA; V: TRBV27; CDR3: CASSTTGSYEQYF; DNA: TGTGCCAGCAGTACTACAGGGTCCTACGAGCAGTACTTC
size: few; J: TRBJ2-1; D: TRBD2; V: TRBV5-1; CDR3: CASSLGGTWDEQFF; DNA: TGCGCCAGCAGCCTCGGGGGGACTTGGGATGAGCAGTTCTTC
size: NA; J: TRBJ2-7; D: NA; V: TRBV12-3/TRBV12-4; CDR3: CASSFLLRTYEQYF; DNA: TGTGCCAGCAGTTTCCTCCTCCGGACCTACGAGCAGTACTTC
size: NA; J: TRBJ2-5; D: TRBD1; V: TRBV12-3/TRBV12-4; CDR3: CASSMGQGKEETQYF; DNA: TGTGCCAGCAGTATGGGACAGGGGAAGGAGGAGACCCAGTACTTC
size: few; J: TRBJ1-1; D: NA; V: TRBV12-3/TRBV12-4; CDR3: CASSWGQGGAEAFF; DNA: TGTGCCAGCAGTTGGGGCCAGGGAGGCGCTGAAGCTTTCTTT
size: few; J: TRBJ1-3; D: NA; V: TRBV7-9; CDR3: CASSLMFSISSGNTIYF; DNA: TGTGCCAGCAGCTTAATGTTTAGTATTTCCTCTGGAAACACCATATATTTT
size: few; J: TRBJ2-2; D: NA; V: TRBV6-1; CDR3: CASRTTGLGELFF; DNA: TGTGCCAGCAGGACTACGGGACTCGGGGAGCTGTTTTTT
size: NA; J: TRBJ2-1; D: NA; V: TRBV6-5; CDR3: CASSYSIPSSYNEQFF; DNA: TGTGCCAGCAGTTACTCGATCCCAAGCTCCTACAATGAGCAGTTCTTC
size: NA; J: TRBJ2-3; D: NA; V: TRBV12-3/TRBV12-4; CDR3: CASSSQGSDTQYF; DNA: TGTGCCAGCAGTTCACAGGGTTCAGATACGCAGTATTTT
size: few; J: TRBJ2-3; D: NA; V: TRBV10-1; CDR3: CASSWTSATKHTQYF; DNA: TGCGCCAGCAGCTGGACCAGCGCCACGAAACATACGCAGTATTTT
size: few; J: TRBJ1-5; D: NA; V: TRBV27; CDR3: CASSLLRQTNQPQHF; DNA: TGTGCCAGCAGTTTATTAAGGCAAACCAATCAGCCCCAGCATTTT
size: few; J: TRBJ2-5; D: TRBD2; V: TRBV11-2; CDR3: CASSASRLAGGPQETQYF; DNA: TGTGCCAGCAGCGCCAGTAGGCTAGCGGGGGGGCCGCAAGAGACCCAGTACTTC
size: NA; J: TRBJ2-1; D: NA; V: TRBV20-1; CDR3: CSASAYGGSSYNEQFF; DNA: TGCAGTGCTAGTGCTTACGGGGGAAGCTCCTACAATGAGCAGTTCTTC
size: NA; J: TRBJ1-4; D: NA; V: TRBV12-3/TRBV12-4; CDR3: CASIPGTNEKLFF; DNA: TGTGCCAGTATCCCTGGGACTAATGAAAAACTGTTTTTT
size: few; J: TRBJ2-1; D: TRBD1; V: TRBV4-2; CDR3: CASSPTGTDNEQFF; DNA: TGTGCCAGCAGCCCCACCGGGACAGACAATGAGCAGTTCTTC
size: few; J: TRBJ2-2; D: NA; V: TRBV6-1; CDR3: CASSERRAGGPRNTGELFF; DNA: TGTGCCAGCAGTGAAAGACGTGCCGGGGGACCAAGAAACACCGGGGAGCTGTTTTTT
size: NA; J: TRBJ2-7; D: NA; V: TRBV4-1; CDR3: CASSPQLEYPYEQYF; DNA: TGCGCCAGCAGCCCCCAACTAGAGTACCCCTACGAGCAGTACTTC
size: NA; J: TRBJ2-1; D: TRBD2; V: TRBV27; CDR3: CASSPLGSGEYNEQFF; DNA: TGTGCCAGCAGTCCCTTGGGTAGCGGGGAGTACAATGAGCAGTTCTTC
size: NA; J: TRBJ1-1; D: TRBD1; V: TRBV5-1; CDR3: CASSLQTGENTEAFF; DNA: TGCGCCAGCAGCTTGCAGACAGGGGAGAACACTGAAGCTTTCTTT
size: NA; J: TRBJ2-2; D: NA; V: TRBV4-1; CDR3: CASSTRQVNTGELFF; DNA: TGCGCCAGCAGCACTCGACAGGTGAACACCGGGGAGCTGTTTTTT
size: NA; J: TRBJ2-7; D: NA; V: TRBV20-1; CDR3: CSASSGENSYEQYF; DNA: TGCAGTGCTAGTTCTGGGGAGAACTCCTACGAGCAGTACTTC
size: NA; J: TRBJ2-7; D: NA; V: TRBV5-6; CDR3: CASSLGAGRVGYEQYF; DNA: TGTGCCAGCAGCTTGGGAGCTGGTAGGGTCGGCTACGAGCAGTACTTC
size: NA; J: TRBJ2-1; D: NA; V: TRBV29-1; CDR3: CSVVLVEQFF; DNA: TGCAGCGTTGTATTGGTTGAGCAGTTCTTC
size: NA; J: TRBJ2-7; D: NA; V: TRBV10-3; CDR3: CAISEGADYEQYF; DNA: TGTGCCATCAGTGAGGGTGCAGACTACGAGCAGTACTTC
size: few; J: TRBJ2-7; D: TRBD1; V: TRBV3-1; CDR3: CASSQTGTGPSEQYF; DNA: TGTGCCAGCAGCCAAACCGGGACAGGGCCAAGCGAGCAGTACTTC
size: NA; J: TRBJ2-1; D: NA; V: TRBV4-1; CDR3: CASSQDTRYEQFF; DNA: TGCGCCAGCAGCCAAGATACCAGGTATGAGCAGTTCTTC
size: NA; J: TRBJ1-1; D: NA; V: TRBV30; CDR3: CAWRASGAGNTEAFF; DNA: TGTGCCTGGAGAGCCTCTGGGGCCGGGAACACTGAAGCTTTCTTT